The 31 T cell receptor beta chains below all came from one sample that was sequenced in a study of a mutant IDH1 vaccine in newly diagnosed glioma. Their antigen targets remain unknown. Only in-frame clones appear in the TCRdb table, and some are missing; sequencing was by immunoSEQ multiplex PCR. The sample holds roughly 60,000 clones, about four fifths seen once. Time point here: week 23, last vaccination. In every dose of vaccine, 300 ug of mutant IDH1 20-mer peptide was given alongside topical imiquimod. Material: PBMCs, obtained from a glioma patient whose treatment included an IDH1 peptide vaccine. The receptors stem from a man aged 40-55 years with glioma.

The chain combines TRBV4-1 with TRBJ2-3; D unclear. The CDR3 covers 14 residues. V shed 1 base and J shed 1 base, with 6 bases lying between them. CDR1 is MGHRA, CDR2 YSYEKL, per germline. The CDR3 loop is CASSQVEGTDTQYF. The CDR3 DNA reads TGCGCCAGCAGCCAAGTGGAAGGCACAGATACGCAGTATTTT.

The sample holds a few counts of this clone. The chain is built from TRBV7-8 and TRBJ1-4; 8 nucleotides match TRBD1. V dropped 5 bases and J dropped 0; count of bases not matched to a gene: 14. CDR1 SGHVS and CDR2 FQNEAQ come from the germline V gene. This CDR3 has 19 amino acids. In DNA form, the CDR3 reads TGTGCCAGCAGCCACCACCAGCGGACAGGGAAGGCAACTAATGAAAAACTGTTTTTT. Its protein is CASSHHQRTGKATNEKLFF.

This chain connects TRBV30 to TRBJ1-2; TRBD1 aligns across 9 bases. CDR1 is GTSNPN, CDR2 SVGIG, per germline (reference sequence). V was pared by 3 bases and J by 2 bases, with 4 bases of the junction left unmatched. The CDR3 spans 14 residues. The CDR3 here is CAWRGTGTNYGYTF. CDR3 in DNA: TGTGCCTGGAGGGGGACAGGGACCAACTATGGCTACACCTTC. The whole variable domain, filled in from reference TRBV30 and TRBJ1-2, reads SQTIHQWPATLVQPVGSPLSLECTVEGTSNPNLYWYRQAAGRGLQLLFYSVGIGQISSEVPQNLSASRPQDRQFILSSKKLLLSDSGFYLCAWRGTGTNYGYTFGSGTRLTVV.

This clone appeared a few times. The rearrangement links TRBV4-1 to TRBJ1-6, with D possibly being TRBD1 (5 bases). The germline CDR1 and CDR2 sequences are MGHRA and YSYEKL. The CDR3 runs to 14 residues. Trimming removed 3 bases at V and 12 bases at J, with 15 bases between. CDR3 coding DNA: TGCGCCAGCAGCCAGGCCCGGGACGCCAAACCCCTCCACTTT. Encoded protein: CASSQARDAKPLHF.

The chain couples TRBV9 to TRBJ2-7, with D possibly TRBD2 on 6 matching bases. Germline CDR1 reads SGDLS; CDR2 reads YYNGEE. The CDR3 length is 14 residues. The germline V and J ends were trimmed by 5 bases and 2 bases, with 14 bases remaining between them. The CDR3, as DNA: TGTGCCAGCAGTGAGGGGACTCTTCCCTACGAGCAGTACTTC. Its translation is CASSEGTLPYEQYF.

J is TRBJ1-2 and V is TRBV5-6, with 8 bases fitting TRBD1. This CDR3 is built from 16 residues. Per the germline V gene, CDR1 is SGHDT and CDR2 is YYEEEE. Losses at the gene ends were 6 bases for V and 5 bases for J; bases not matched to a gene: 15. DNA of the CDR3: TGTGCCAGCACCTCGTTTAACGACAGGGGTTTATATGGCTACACCTTC. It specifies CASTSFNDRGLYGYTF. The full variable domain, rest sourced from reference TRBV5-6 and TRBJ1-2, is DAGVTQSPTHLIKTRGQQVTLRCSPKSGHDTVSWYQQALGQGPQFIFQYYEEEERQRGNFPDRFSGHQFPNYSSELNVNALLLGDSALYLCASTSFNDRGLYGYTFGSGTRLTVV.

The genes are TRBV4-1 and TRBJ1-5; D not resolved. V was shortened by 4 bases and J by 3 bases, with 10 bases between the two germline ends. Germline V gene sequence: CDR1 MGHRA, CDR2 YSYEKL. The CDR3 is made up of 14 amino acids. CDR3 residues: CASSPQVANQPQHF. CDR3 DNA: TGCGCCAGCAGCCCACAAGTTGCCAATCAGCCCCAGCATTTT.

CDR3 sequence reads: CASSYSTSGDGYTF. As DNA, the CDR3 is TGTGCCAGCAGTTACTCGACGTCAGGGGATGGCTACACCTTC. The V and J genes are TRBV6-5 and TRBJ1-2; TRBD1 might be the D (6 bases). V lost 0 bases to trimming and J lost 6 bases, with 11 bases between them. Germline CDR1 and CDR2: MNHEY and SVGAGI. The CDR3 has 14 residues.

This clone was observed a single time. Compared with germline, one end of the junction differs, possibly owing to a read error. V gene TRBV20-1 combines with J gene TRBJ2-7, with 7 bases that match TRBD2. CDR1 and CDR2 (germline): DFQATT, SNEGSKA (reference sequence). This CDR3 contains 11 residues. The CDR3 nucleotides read TGCAGTGCTGGGACGGGACTGGGGGGGGTCTTC. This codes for CSAGTGLGGVF.

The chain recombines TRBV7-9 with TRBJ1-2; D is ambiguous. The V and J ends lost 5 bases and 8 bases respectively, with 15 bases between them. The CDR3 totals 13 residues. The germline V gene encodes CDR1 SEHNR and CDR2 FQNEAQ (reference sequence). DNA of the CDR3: TGTGCCAGCAGCCCCGACGGGTGGGCCGGCTACACCTTC. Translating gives CASSPDGWAGYTF.

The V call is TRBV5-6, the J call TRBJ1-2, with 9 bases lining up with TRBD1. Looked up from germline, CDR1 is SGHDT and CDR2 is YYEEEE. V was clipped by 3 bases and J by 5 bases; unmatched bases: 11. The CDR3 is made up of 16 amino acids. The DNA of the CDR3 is TGTGCCAGCAGCTCTACCGGGACAGGGAGACGATATGGCTACACCTTC. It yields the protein CASSSTGTGRRYGYTF.

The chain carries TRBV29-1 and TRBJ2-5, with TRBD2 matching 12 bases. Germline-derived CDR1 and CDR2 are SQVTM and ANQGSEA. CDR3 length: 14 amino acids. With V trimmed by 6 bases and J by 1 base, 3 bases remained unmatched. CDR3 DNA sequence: TGCAGCGTAACTAGCGGGGGGCTCCAAGAGACCCAGTACTTC. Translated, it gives CSVTSGGLQETQYF.

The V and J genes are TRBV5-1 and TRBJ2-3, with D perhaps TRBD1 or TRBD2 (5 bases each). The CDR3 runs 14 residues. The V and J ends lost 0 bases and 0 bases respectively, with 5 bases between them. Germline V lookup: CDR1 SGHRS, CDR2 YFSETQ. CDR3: CASSLGGSTDTQYF. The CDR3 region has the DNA TGCGCCAGCAGCTTGGGGGGGAGCACAGATACGCAGTATTTT.

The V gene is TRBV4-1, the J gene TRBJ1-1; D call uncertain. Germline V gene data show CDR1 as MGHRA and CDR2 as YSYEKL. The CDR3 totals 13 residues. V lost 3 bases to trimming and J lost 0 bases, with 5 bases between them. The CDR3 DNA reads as TGCGCCAGCAGCCACCCACTGAACACTGAAGCTTTCTTT. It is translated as CASSHPLNTEAFF.

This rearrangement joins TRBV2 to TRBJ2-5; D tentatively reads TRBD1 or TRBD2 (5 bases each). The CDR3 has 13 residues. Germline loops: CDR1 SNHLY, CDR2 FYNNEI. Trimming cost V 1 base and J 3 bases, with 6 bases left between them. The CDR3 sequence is CASSEVGEETQYF. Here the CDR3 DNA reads TGTGCCAGCAGTGAAGTGGGGGAAGAGACCCAGTACTTC.

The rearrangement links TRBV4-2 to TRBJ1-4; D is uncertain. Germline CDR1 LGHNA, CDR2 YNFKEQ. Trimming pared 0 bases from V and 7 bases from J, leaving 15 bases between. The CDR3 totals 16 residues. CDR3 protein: CASSQDLGPRAEKLFF. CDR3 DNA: TGTGCCAGCAGCCAAGATCTCGGGCCACGGGCTGAAAAACTGTTTTTT.

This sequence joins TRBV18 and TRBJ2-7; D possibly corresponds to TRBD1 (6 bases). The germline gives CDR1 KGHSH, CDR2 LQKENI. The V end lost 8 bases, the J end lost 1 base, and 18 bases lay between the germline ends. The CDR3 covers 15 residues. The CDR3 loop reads CASASLRTASYEQYF. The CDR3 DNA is TGTGCCAGCGCTTCACTTCGGACAGCTTCCTACGAGCAGTACTTC.

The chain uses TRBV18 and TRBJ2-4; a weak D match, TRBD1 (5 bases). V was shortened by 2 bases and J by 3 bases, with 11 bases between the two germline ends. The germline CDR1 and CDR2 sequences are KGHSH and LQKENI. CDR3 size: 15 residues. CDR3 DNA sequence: TGTGCCAGCTCACCAATCCAGGGCGGCAAAAACATTCAGTACTTC. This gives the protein CASSPIQGGKNIQYF.

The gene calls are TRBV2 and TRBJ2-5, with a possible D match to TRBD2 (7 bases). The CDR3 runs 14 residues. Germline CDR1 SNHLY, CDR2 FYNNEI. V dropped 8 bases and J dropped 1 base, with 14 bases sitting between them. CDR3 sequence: CASGAGALQETQYF. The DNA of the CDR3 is TGTGCCAGCGGCGCGGGGGCCCTCCAAGAGACCCAGTACTTC. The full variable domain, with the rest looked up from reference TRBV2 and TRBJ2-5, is EPEVTQTPSHQVTQMGQEVILRCVPISNHLYFYWYRQILGQKVEFLVSFYNNEISEKSEIFDDQFSVERPDGSNFTLKIRSTKLEDSAMYFCASGAGALQETQYFGPGTRLLVL.

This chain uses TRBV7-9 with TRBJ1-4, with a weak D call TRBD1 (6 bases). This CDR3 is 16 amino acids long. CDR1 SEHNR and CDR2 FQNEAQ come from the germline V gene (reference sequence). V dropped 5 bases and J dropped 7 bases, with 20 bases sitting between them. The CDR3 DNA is TGTGCCAGCAGCCTAGGGCAGGGGCAGGGCCCTGAAAAACTGTTTTTT. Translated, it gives CASSLGQGQGPEKLFF.

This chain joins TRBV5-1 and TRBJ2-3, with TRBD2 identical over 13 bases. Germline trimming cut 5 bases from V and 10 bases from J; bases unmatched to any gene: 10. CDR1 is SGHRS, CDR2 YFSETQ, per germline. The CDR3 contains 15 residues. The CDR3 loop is CASRPTSGGVPSQYF. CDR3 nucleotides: TGCGCCAGCAGACCCACTAGCGGGGGGGTCCCGTCGCAGTATTTT.

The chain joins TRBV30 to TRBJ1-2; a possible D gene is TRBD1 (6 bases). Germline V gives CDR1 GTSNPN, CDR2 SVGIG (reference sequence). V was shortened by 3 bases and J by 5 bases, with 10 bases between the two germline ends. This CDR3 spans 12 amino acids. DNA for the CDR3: TGTGCCTGGAGGCAGGGGTGGTATGGCTACACCTTC. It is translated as CAWRQGWYGYTF.

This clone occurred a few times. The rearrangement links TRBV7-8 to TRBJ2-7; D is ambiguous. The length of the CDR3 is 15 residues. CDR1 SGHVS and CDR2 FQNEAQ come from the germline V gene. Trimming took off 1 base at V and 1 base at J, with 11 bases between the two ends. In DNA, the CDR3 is TGTGCCAGCAGCTTAGTGGAGACGCCGTCCTACGAGCAGTACTTC. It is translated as CASSLVETPSYEQYF.

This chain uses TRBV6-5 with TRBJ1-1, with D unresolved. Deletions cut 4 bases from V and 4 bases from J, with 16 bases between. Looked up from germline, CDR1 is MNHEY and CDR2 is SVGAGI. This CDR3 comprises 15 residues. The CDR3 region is CASSSADLAGTEAFF. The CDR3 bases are TGTGCCAGCAGTTCCGCGGACCTCGCCGGCACTGAAGCTTTCTTT.

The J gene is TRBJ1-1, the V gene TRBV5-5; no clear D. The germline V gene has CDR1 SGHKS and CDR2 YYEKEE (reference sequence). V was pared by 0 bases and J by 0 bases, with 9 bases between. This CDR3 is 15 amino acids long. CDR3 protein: CASSLELHMNTEAFF. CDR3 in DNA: TGTGCCAGCAGCTTGGAACTCCACATGAACACTGAAGCTTTCTTT.

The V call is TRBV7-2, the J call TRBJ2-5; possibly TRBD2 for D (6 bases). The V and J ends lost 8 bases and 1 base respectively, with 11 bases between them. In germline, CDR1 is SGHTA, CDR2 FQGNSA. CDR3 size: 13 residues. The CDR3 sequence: CASGGWTQETQYF. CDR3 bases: TGTGCCAGCGGGGGGTGGACCCAAGAGACCCAGTACTTC.

CDR3 amino acids: CASSPGGGETQYF. CDR3 sequence (DNA): TGTGCCAGCAGCCCGGGGGGGGGAGAGACCCAGTACTTC. J is TRBJ2-5 and V is TRBV9; 8 bases map to TRBD2. Germline trimming cut 4 bases from V and 4 bases from J; bases unmatched to any gene: 3. The germline V gene encodes CDR1 SGDLS and CDR2 YYNGEE. There are 13 residues in the CDR3.

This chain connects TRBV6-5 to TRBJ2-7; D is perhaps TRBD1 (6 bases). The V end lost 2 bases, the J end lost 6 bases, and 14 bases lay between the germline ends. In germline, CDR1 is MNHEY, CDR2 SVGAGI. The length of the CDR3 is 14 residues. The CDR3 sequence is CASSYGWGLGEQYF. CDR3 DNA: TGTGCCAGCAGTTACGGGTGGGGGCTGGGCGAGCAGTACTTC.

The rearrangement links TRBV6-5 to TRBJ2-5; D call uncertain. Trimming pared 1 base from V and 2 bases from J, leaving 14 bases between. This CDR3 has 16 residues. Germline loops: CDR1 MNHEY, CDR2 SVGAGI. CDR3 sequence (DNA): TGTGCCAGCAGTTACTTGGCCCTTTCAGCGCAAGAGACCCAGTACTTC. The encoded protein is CASSYLALSAQETQYF.

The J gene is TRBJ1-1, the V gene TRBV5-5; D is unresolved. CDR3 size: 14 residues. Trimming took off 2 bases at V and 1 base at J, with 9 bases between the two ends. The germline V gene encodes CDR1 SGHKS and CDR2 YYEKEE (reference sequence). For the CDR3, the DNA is TGTGCCAGCAGCTTTAACCATGGGAACACTGAAGCTTTCTTT. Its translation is CASSFNHGNTEAFF. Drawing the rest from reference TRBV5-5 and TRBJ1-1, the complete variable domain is DAGVTQSPTHLIKTRGQQVTLRCSPISGHKSVSWYQQVLGQGPQFIFQYYEKEERGRGNFPDRFSARQFPNYSSELNVNALLLGDSALYLCASSFNHGNTEAFFGQGTRLTVV.

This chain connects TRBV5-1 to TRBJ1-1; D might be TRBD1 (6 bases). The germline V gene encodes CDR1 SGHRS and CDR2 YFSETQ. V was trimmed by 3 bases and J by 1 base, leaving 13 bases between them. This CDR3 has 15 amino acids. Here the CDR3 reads CASSSTGAWNTEAFF. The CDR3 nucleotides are TGCGCCAGCAGCTCCACGGGGGCATGGAACACTGAAGCTTTCTTT.